These T cell receptor beta chains were read from a single sample in a study of blood T cell repertoires in COVID-19. Assay: immunoSEQ multiplex PCR; the TCRdb copy retains only in-frame clones and omits some. The profile shows around 200,000 clones, roughly 89% of them singletons. The specimen was peripheral blood. These TCRs come from a man in his 60s who had recovered from COVID-19. Both conserved end residues are part of each CDR3. D genes are given only for firm matches. Only some rows state a clone size, as once, few, many or a class for expanded clones.

V	size	J	D	DNA	CDR3
TRBV6-6	-	TRBJ2-6	TRBD1	TGTGCCAGCAACCTCCGGACAGGGGCCGGGGCCAACGTCCTGACTTTC	CASNLRTGAGANVLTF
TRBV5-1	-	TRBJ2-7	-	TGCGCCAGCAGCTTTTCGAGACAAAGCTACGAGCAGTACTTC	CASSFSRQSYEQYF
TRBV28	once	TRBJ1-5	-	TGTGCCAGCATCAGGGGAAATCAGCCCCAGCATTTT	CASIRGNQPQHF
TRBV5-4	-	TRBJ2-3	-	TGTGCCAGCAGCTATGAAACCCTAAACACAGATACGCAGTATTTT	CASSYETLNTDTQYF
TRBV4-2	-	TRBJ2-3	-	TGTGCCAGCAGCCAAGGTAATATGAACGGGAAAAGCACAGATACGCAGTATTTT	CASSQGNMNGKSTDTQYF
TRBV28	-	TRBJ2-7	TRBD2	TGTGCCAGCAGTTTGGGGGGACTAGCCCTTTCCGAGCAGTACTTC	CASSLGGLALSEQYF
TRBV6-6	-	TRBJ2-7	-	TGTGCCAGCAGTTACTCGACCGGGAACAGCGGCGAGCAGTACTTC	CASSYSTGNSGEQYF
TRBV11-2	-	TRBJ1-2	-	TGTGCCAGCAGCTTAGACTCAGCGGAGTGGGGTGGCTACACCTTC	CASSLDSAEWGGYTF
TRBV9	-	TRBJ2-1	TRBD2	TGTGCCAGCAGCGTACTAGAGGCGTCGGCGGGAGGCAATGAGCAGTTCTTC	CASSVLEASAGGNEQFF
TRBV20-1	-	TRBJ2-5	-	TGCAGTGCTAGTGGTGGTAGCCGAGAGACCCAGTACTTC	CSASGGSRETQYF
TRBV5-4	once	TRBJ2-1	TRBD2	TGTGCCAGCAGCTTTAGCGGGAGCTCCTACAATGAGCAGTTCTTC	CASSFSGSSYNEQFF
TRBV11-3	-	TRBJ2-2	TRBD1	TGTGCCAGCAGCCCACAGGGGGGGGACAGGGGCACCGGGGAGCTGTTTTTT	CASSPQGGDRGTGELFF
TRBV7-3	-	TRBJ1-2	-	TGTGCCAGCAGCTCCTCCGGACAAGATGGCTACACCTTC	CASSSSGQDGYTF
TRBV27	-	TRBJ2-1	-	TGTGCCAGCAGTTTGGCGGGGAACCATGAGCAGTTCTTC	CASSLAGNHEQFF
TRBV19	-	TRBJ2-1	TRBD2	TGTGCCAGTAGTATAACGGGGGGAGTCACGACTAGGAATGAGCAGTTCTTC	CASSITGGVTTRNEQFF
TRBV7-2	-	TRBJ2-1	TRBD2	TGTGCCAGCAGCGCCCCCCCCCGACTAGCGGGGGCCCCGTTGGATGAGCAGTTCTTC	CASSAPPRLAGAPLDEQFF
TRBV16	-	TRBJ1-1	-	TGTGCCAGCAGCCACCCCATGGCAAGAACAAGTGAAGCTTTCTTT	CASSHPMARTSEAFF
TRBV5-1	-	TRBJ2-3	TRBD2	TGCGCCAGCAGCTCAAGACTAGCGGCCACAGATACGCAGTATTTT	CASSSRLAATDTQYF
TRBV6-5	-	TRBJ2-3	-	TGTGCCAGCAGTTCGAGCGGACTGTGGGATACGCAGTATTTT	CASSSSGLWDTQYF
TRBV5-8	-	TRBJ2-7	TRBD1	TGTGCCAGCAGCGATTTCAGGGGGCAAACCTCCTACGAGCAGTACTTC	CASSDFRGQTSYEQYF
TRBV7-9	-	TRBJ1-5	-	TGTGCCAGCAGTCACAGGGACCATCAGCCCCAGCATTTT	CASSHRDHQPQHF
TRBV5-1	-	TRBJ2-1	TRBD2	TGCGCCAGCAGCTTGCAAACCCTAGCGGGAGGAATTTACAATGAGCAGTTCTTC	CASSLQTLAGGIYNEQFF
TRBV6-1	once	TRBJ2-3	-	TGTGCCAGCAGTGAATCTTTGGGGGGGCTACCCGGGGCAGATACGCAGTATTTT	CASSESLGGLPGADTQYF
TRBV6-1	-	TRBJ1-5	-	TGTGCCAGCAGTGACCTAGGGGGGGGACAGCCCCAGCATTTT	CASSDLGGGQPQHF
TRBV9	-	TRBJ1-1	-	TGTGCCAGCAGCGAGGGGGGGATCGACACTGAAGCTTTCTTT	CASSEGGIDTEAFF
TRBV5-1	-	TRBJ2-1	TRBD2	TGCGCCAGCAGTTACCAAACTAGCGGGAGCCCCAATGAGCAGTTCTTC	CASSYQTSGSPNEQFF
TRBV9	-	TRBJ2-1	-	TGTGCCAGCAGCGCCCAGCATACTACGAGCTCCTACAATGAGCAGTTCTTC	CASSAQHTTSSYNEQFF
TRBV7-2	-	TRBJ2-1	-	TGTGCCAGCAGCTTGGCTGCCCGGGCGAGGGAAGACCCGTTCTTC	CASSLAARAREDPFF
TRBV9	-	TRBJ1-4	TRBD1	TGTGCCAGCAGCGGGTACAGGGGATCGGAAAAACTGTTTTTT	CASSGYRGSEKLFF
TRBV6-5	-	TRBJ1-1	-	TGTGCCAGCAGTTACTCAGGGGGTAACAACGCTGAAGCTTTCTTT	CASSYSGGNNAEAFF
TRBV5-1	few	TRBJ2-1	TRBD1	TGCGCCAGCAGTCCGGGACAGTACAATGAGCAGTTCTTC	CASSPGQYNEQFF
TRBV4-1	few	TRBJ1-5	TRBD1	TGCGCCAGCAGCCGCTCAGAGGGGGCCGGCAATCAGCCCCAGCATTTT	CASSRSEGAGNQPQHF
TRBV5-1	-	TRBJ2-1	TRBD1	TGCGCCAGCAGCAAGACAGGGGAGGTTGGAAATGAGCAGTTCTTC	CASSKTGEVGNEQFF
TRBV3-1/TRBV3-2	-	TRBJ2-1	TRBD2	TGTGCCAGCAGCCTGCCGCTAGCGGGAGGCTACAATGAGCAGTTCTTC	CASSLPLAGGYNEQFF
TRBV25-1	-	TRBJ2-1	TRBD2	TGTGCCAGCAGTCCCTTCGGGGGGGGCCAATTCAATGAGCAGTTCTTC	CASSPFGGGQFNEQFF
TRBV27	few	TRBJ1-2	-	TGTGCCAGCAGTTTATCTTGGGGAGGAGGTGGAACTGGCTACACCTTC	CASSLSWGGGGTGYTF
TRBV18	-	TRBJ2-2	TRBD1	TGTGCCAGCTCCCGAGGGACAGGGAACACCGGGGAGCTGTTTTTT	CASSRGTGNTGELFF
TRBV7-6	few	TRBJ1-5	-	TGTGCCAGCAGCTTAGGAGTTGAGTACAATCAGCCCCAGCATTTT	CASSLGVEYNQPQHF
TRBV7-9	few	TRBJ1-1	TRBD1	TGTGCCAGCAGCACAAGACAGGGTGGGAACACTGAAGCTTTCTTT	CASSTRQGGNTEAFF